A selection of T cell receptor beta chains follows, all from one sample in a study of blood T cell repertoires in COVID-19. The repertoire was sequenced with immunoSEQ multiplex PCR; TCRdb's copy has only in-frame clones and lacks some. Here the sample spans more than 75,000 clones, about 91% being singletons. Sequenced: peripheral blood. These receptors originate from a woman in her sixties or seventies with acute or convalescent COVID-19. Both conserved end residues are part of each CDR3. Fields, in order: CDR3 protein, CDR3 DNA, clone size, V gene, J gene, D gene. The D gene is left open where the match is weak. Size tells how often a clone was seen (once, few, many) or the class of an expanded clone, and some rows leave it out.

cdr3_aa: CATGLGNSNQPQHF
cdr3_nt: TGTGCCACGGGCCTCGGGAATAGCAATCAGCCCCAGCATTTT
clone_size: NA
v_call: TRBV6-5
j_call: TRBJ1-5
d_call: NA

cdr3_aa: CASSEDKDRGQRLGYGYTF
cdr3_nt: TGTGCCAGCAGCGAAGACAAAGACAGGGGGCAACGACTTGGCTATGGCTACACCTTC
clone_size: NA
v_call: TRBV21-1
j_call: TRBJ1-2
d_call: NA

cdr3_aa: CASSRTSGSKYEQYF
cdr3_nt: TGTGCCAGCTCACGGACTAGCGGGAGCAAGTACGAGCAGTACTTC
clone_size: NA
v_call: TRBV18
j_call: TRBJ2-7
d_call: TRBD2

cdr3_aa: CASSLGSGNNEQFF
cdr3_nt: TGCGCCAGCAGTTTAGGTAGCGGGAACAATGAGCAGTTCTTC
clone_size: NA
v_call: TRBV5-1
j_call: TRBJ2-1
d_call: TRBD2

cdr3_aa: CASSSSRGLRVF
cdr3_nt: TGTGCCAGCAGTTCAAGCAGGGGGCTCCGCGTCTTT
clone_size: NA
v_call: TRBV28
j_call: TRBJ1-3
d_call: TRBD1

cdr3_aa: CASSTSTGLSNQPQHF
cdr3_nt: TGTGCCAGCAGCACCTCGACAGGACTTAGCAATCAGCCCCAGCATTTT
clone_size: NA
v_call: TRBV5-6
j_call: TRBJ1-5
d_call: NA

cdr3_aa: CASSPTPKASGTMHEQFF
cdr3_nt: TGTGCCAGCAGCCCCACCCCGAAGGCTAGCGGGACCATGCATGAGCAGTTCTTC
clone_size: NA
v_call: TRBV5-4
j_call: TRBJ2-1
d_call: TRBD2

cdr3_aa: CASTSSAAKNIQYF
cdr3_nt: TGTGCCAGCACTTCTAGTGCCGCCAAAAACATTCAGTACTTC
clone_size: NA
v_call: TRBV11-2
j_call: TRBJ2-4
d_call: NA

cdr3_aa: CASSQVVAGIDTDTQYF
cdr3_nt: TGCGCCAGCAGCCAAGTAGTGGCAGGGATAGACACAGATACGCAGTATTTT
clone_size: NA
v_call: TRBV4-1
j_call: TRBJ2-3
d_call: NA

cdr3_aa: CASSVGTRGIYF
cdr3_nt: TGTGCCAGCAGCGTAGGCACCCGCGGCATATATTTT
clone_size: NA
v_call: TRBV9
j_call: TRBJ1-3
d_call: NA

cdr3_aa: CASSARQGGSNQPQHF
cdr3_nt: TGTGCCAGCAGTGCCAGGCAGGGTGGGAGCAATCAGCCCCAGCATTTT
clone_size: NA
v_call: TRBV2
j_call: TRBJ1-5
d_call: NA

cdr3_aa: CASSRGTAYGETQYF
cdr3_nt: TGTGCCAGCAGTAGGGGCACAGCGTATGGCGAGACCCAGTACTTC
clone_size: NA
v_call: TRBV25-1
j_call: TRBJ2-5
d_call: NA

cdr3_aa: CASGQGATGANVLTF
cdr3_nt: TGTGCCAGCGGGCAGGGGGCTACTGGGGCCAACGTCCTGACTTTC
clone_size: NA
v_call: TRBV6-5
j_call: TRBJ2-6
d_call: TRBD1

cdr3_aa: CASSLAGGVNTEAFF
cdr3_nt: TGTGCCAGCAGCTTAGCGGGCGGGGTGAACACTGAAGCTTTCTTT
clone_size: NA
v_call: TRBV7-6
j_call: TRBJ1-1
d_call: NA

cdr3_aa: CASSWGQGTSPLHF
cdr3_nt: TGTGCCAGCAGCTGGGGACAGGGGACTTCACCCCTCCACTTT
clone_size: NA
v_call: TRBV7-9
j_call: TRBJ1-6
d_call: TRBD1

cdr3_aa: CASSLTGLVGNYEQYF
cdr3_nt: TGTGCCAGCAGTTTAACGGGACTAGTCGGCAACTACGAGCAGTACTTC
clone_size: NA
v_call: TRBV27
j_call: TRBJ2-7
d_call: TRBD2

cdr3_aa: CASSFSATRGGYTF
cdr3_nt: TGTGCCAGCAGCTTTTCGGCCACAAGGGGTGGCTACACCTTC
clone_size: once
v_call: TRBV11-2
j_call: TRBJ1-2
d_call: NA

cdr3_aa: CASSQRGGLKTNYGYTF
cdr3_nt: TGTGCCAGCAGCCAAAGGGGTGGGTTGAAGACCAACTATGGCTACACCTTC
clone_size: NA
v_call: TRBV11-2
j_call: TRBJ1-2
d_call: NA

cdr3_aa: CASSLSPGVNTEAFF
cdr3_nt: TGTGCCAGCAGTTTATCGCCGGGAGTGAACACTGAAGCTTTCTTT
clone_size: NA
v_call: TRBV27
j_call: TRBJ1-1
d_call: NA

cdr3_aa: CASSGSLAGATVSYEQYF
cdr3_nt: TGTGCCAGCAGTGGATCTTTAGCGGGAGCAACAGTCTCCTACGAGCAGTACTTC
clone_size: NA
v_call: TRBV28
j_call: TRBJ2-7
d_call: TRBD2

cdr3_aa: CASSAPTGRAGNTIYF
cdr3_nt: TGTGCCAGCAGTGCGCCTACAGGGCGCGCTGGAAACACCATATATTTT
clone_size: once
v_call: TRBV2
j_call: TRBJ1-3
d_call: NA

cdr3_aa: CASSLGSREQFF
cdr3_nt: TGTGCCAGCAGTTTAGGCTCTAGAGAGCAGTTCTTC
clone_size: NA
v_call: TRBV28
j_call: TRBJ2-1
d_call: NA

cdr3_aa: CASSWGQAEQFF
cdr3_nt: TGTGCCAGCAGCTGGGGACAGGCTGAGCAGTTCTTC
clone_size: NA
v_call: TRBV11-2
j_call: TRBJ2-1
d_call: TRBD1

cdr3_aa: CASGTSMGGANVLTF
cdr3_nt: TGTGCCAGCGGGACATCAATGGGTGGGGCCAACGTCCTGACTTTC
clone_size: NA
v_call: TRBV2
j_call: TRBJ2-6
d_call: NA